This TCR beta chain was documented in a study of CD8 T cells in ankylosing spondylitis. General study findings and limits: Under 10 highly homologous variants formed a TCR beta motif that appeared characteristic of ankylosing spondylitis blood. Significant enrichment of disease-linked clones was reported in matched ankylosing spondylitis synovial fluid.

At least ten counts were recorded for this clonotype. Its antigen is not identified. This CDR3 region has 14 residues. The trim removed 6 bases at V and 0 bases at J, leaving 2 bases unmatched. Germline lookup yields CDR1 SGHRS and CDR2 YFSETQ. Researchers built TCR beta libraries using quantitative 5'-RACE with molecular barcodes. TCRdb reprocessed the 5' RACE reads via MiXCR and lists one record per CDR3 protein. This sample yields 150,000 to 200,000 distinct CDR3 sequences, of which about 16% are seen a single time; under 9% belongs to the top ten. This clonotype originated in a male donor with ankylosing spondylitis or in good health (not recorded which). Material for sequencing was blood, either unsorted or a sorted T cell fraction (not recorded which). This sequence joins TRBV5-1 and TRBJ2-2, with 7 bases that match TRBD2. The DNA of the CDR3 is TGCGCCAGCATCAGCGGGACGAACACCGGGGAGCTGTTTTTT. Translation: CASISGTNTGELFF.